The clone carrying this TCR beta chain was picked up a small number of times. Its antigen is unknown. This specimen comes from a study of OX40 agonist ivuxolimab in advanced cancers. As for the study in general: Those treated in dose escalation had hepatocellular carcinoma, melanoma, renal cell cancer or head and neck cancer.

The germline V gene encodes CDR1 SEHNR and CDR2 FQNEAQ (reference sequence). This CDR3 contains 13 residues. Trimming stripped 5 bases from V and 8 bases from J, with 15 bases between. The table came from immunoSEQ multiplex PCR; TCRdb's copy has only in-frame clones and leaves some out. The repertoire has around 40,000 clones, roughly 80% of them found once; the top ten carry about 7.6%. Whole-study findings and limits: More expanded clones were seen, on average, in CD8+ T cells than in CD4+. No determination was made of the antigen specificity of the expanded peripheral T cells.

The chain carries TRBV7-9 and TRBJ1-2, with D possibly TRBD1 on 5 matching bases. The specimen was CD4+ or CD8+ T cells sorted from blood, collected in a trial of the OX40 agonist ivuxolimab. This receptor was identified in an adult with an advanced solid tumor such as melanoma, head and neck, liver or kidney cancer. CDR3 amino acids: CASSPLGANGYTF. As DNA, the CDR3 is TGTGCCAGCAGCCCGTTAGGGGCGAACGGCTACACCTTC.